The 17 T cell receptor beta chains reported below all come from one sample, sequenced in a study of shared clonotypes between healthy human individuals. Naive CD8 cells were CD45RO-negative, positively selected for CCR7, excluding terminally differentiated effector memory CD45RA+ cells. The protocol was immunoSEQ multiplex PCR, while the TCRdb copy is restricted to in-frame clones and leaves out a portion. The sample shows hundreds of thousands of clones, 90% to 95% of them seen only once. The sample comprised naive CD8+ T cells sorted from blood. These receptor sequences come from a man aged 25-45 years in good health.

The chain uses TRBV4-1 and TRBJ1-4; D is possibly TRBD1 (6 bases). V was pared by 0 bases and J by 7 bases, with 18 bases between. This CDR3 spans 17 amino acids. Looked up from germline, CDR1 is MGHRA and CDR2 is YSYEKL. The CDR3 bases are TGCGCCAGCAGCCAAGAGCAGGGCGTGCGGGGGCTTGAAAAACTGTTTTTT. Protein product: CASSQEQGVRGLEKLFF.

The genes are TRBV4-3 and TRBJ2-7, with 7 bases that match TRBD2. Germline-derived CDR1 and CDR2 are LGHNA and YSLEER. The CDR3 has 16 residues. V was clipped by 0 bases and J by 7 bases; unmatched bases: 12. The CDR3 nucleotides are TGCGCCAGCAGCCAAGACCGTGCTAGCGGAGAGGGAGAGCAGTACTTC. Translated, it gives CASSQDRASGEGEQYF.

CDR3 nucleotides: TGTGCCAGCAGCTTAGGTTACGGACAGGGGCCATACAATGAGCAGTTCTTC. Amino acid sequence: CASSLGYGQGPYNEQFF. This sequence joins TRBV7-9 and TRBJ2-1; 9 bases line up with TRBD1. The CDR3 contains 17 residues. Germline V CDR1 and CDR2: SEHNR, FQNEAQ (reference sequence). With V trimmed by 1 base and J by 4 bases, 8 bases remained unmatched.

CDR3 DNA: TGTGCCAGCAGCGGTCGACAGGATAACACTGAAGCTTTCTTT. It yields the protein CASSGRQDNTEAFF. V is TRBV9 and J is TRBJ1-1; D is possibly TRBD1 (6 bases). CDR1 is SGDLS, CDR2 YYNGEE, per germline. This CDR3 comprises 14 residues. Trimming left V 3 bases short and J 2 bases short, with 11 bases between.

The CDR3 bases are TGTGCCAGCGGGAGGGCCTACGAGCAGTACTTC. Translating it yields CASGRAYEQYF. The chain has TRBV27 and TRBJ2-7; 7 bases are shared with TRBD2. Losses at the gene ends were 8 bases for V and 2 bases for J; bases not matched to a gene: 0. The germline V gene has CDR1 MNHEY and CDR2 SMNVEV (reference sequence). The CDR3 sequence is 11 residues long.

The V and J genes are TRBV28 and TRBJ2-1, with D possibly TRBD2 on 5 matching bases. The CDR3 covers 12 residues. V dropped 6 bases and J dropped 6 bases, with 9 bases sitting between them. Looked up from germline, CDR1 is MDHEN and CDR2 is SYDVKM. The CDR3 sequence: CASRRAPNEQFF. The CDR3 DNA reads TGTGCCAGCAGGCGGGCCCCCAATGAGCAGTTCTTC.

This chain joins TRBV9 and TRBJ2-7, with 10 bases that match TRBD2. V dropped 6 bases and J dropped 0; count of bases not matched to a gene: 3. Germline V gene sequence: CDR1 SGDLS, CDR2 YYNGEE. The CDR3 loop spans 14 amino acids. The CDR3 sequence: CASKEREGSYEQYF. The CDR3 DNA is TGTGCCAGCAAAGAGCGGGAGGGCTCCTACGAGCAGTACTTC.

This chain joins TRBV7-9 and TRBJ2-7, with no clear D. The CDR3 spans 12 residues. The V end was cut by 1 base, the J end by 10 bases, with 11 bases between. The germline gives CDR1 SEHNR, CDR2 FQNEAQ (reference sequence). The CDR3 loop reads CASSLGILEQYF. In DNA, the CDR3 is TGTGCCAGCAGCTTAGGGATTCTAGAACAGTACTTC.

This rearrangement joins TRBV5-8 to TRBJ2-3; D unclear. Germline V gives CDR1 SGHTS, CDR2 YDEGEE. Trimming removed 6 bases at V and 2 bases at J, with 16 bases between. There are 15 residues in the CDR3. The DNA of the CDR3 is TGTGCCAGCAACGTTGGGATCTCAGACACAGATACGCAGTATTTT. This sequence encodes CASNVGISDTDTQYF. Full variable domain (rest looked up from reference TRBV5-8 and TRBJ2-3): EAGVTQSPTHLIKTRGQQATLRCSPISGHTSVYWYQQALGLGLQFLLWYDEGEERNRGNFPPRFSGRQFPNYSSELNVNALELEDSALYLCASNVGISDTDTQYFGPGTRLTVL.

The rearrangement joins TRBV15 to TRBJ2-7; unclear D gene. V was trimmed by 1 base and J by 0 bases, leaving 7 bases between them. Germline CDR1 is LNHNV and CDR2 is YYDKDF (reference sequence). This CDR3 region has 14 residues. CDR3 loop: CATSRVSPSYEQYF. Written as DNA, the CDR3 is TGTGCCACCAGCAGAGTATCTCCCTCCTACGAGCAGTACTTC.

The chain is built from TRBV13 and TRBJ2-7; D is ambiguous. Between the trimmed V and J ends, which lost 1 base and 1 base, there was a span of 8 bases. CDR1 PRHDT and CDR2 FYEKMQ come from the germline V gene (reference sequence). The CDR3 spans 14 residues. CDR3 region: CASSLALISYEQYF. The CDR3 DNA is TGTGCCAGCAGCTTAGCGTTAATATCCTACGAGCAGTACTTC. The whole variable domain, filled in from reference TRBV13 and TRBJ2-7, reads AAGVIQSPRHLIKEKRETATLKCYPIPRHDTVYWYQQGPGQDPQFLISFYEKMQSDKGSIPDRFSAQQFSDYHSELNMSSLELGDSALYFCASSLALISYEQYFGPGTRLTVT.

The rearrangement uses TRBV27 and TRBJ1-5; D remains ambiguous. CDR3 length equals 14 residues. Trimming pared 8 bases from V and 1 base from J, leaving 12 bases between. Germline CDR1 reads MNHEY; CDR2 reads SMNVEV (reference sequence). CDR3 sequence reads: CASLSFSSNQPQHF. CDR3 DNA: TGTGCCAGCCTCAGTTTCTCGAGCAATCAGCCCCAGCATTTT.

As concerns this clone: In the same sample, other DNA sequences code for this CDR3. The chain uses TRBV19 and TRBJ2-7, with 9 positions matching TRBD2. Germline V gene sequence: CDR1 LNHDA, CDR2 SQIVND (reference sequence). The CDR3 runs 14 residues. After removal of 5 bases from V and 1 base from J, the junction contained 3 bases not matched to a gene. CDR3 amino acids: CASSATSGSYEQYF. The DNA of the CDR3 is TGTGCCAGTAGTGCGACTAGCGGATCCTACGAGCAGTACTTC.

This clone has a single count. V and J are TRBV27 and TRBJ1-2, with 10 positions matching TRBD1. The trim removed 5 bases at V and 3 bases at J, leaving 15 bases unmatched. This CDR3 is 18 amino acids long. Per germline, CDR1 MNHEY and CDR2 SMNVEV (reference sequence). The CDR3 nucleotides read TGTGCCAGCAGTCCGATCCTCGCCGGACAGGGGGAATACTATGGCTACACCTTC. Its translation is CASSPILAGQGEYYGYTF.

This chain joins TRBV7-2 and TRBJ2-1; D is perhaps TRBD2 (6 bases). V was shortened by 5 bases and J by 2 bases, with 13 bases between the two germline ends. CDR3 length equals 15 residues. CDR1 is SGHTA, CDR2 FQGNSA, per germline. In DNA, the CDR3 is TGTGCCAGCAGCGCCAGCGGGTACCCCTACAATGAGCAGTTCTTC. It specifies CASSASGYPYNEQFF.

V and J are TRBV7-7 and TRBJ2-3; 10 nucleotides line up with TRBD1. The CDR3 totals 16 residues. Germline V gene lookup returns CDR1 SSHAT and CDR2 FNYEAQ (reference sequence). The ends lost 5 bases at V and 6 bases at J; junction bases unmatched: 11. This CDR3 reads CASSVRQGANGDTQYF. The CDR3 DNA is TGTGCCAGCAGCGTCAGACAGGGGGCGAATGGGGATACGCAGTATTTT.

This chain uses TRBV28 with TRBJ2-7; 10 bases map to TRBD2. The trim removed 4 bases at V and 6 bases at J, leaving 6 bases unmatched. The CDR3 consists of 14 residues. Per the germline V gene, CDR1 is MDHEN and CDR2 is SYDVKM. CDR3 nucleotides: TGTGCCAGCAGTTATGGTGGACTAGCGGTCGAGCAGTACTTC. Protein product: CASSYGGLAVEQYF.